This T cell receptor (beta chain) is drawn from a study of regulatory T cells in long-lasting Graves disease (dated by TCRdb to the early 2020s). Background on the whole study: Persistent Graves' disease was defined as antithyroid drug treatment for over 5 years with persistently positive TSH receptor autoantibodies. Persistent Graves' disease patients were compared with newly diagnosed Graves' disease patients by peripheral blood TCR sequencing and RNA sequencing. The study was conducted in China and was registered as a clinical trial. In the clinical cohort, patients with persistent Graves' disease had used antithyroid drugs for an average of roughly 10 years. A total of around 35 samples underwent TCR sequencing: around 13 from persistent and roughly 20 from newly diagnosed Graves' disease patients. Beyond this particular receptor, the publication reports: Persistent patients shared more public clonotypes among themselves (approximately 2,500) than newly diagnosed patients did (over 950). Peripheral blood alone was examined, since thyroid tissue, which constituted the primary lesion, could not be accessed. The authors acknowledged the small sample size as a limitation that may reduce accuracy. Persistent disease showed preferential use of TRBV28, TRBJ1-2 and TRBJ2-5, whereas newly diagnosed disease favored TRBV20-1 and TRBJ2-1. Lower TCR Shannon entropy and fewer highly expanded clones were observed in persistent Graves' disease patients than in newly diagnosed patients, which suggested clonal expansion. Sequencing and analysis were restricted to the TCR beta chain.

In the case of this clonotype: The clone's antigen remains unknown. No clone much larger than this one lies a single base away; base qualities are absent.

Cut back by 1 base and 15 bases, the V and J ends lie 16 bases apart. Reading from cysteine to phenylalanine, the CDR3 counts 13 amino acids. Solely the CDR3 DNA is kept, with 39 bases framed from the first base. In the germline V gene, CDR1 corresponds to LGHNA and CDR2 to YNFKEQ. The library was obtained by multiplex PCR. Sequencing relied on an Illumina HiSeq 4000. To build TCR beta libraries, CDR3 regions were amplified by Arm-PCR using iRepertoire HTBI primers. Gel purification was performed on PCR products prior to sequencing. In the original analysis: A total of roughly 65 TRBV and some 15 TRBJ segments were identified across samples and were used for gene usage analysis of CDR3 amino acid clonotypes. Filtered high-quality paired reads were merged into contigs using COPE and FqMerger. BLAST was used to align contigs to IMGT TRBV, TRBD and TRBJ reference genes, and CDR3 was defined according to IMGT. Any clonotype with a frequency above 0.1% was classified as a highly expanded clone. Shannon entropy was used to measure repertoire diversity, and the Gini coefficient was used to measure V-J evenness. Public clonotypes were defined as clonotypes shared by more than one individual. The raw public reads went through TCRdb reprocessing: fastp at Q25, MiXCR clone calling, in-frame beta chains kept. Each CDR3 protein appears once, grouped with its most common genes and DNA. TCRdb's processing, not the authors', yielded these V and J calls. A total of about 470,000 distinct CDR3 sequences appear in this sample, 20% to 25% of them only once. The top ten clones comprise roughly 7% of the sample.

The time point label, read with the paper, signifies: persistent/refractory GD, antithyroid drugs over 5 years with positive TRAb. RNA was extracted from PBMCs in TRIzol for both TCR sequencing and RNA sequencing. The diagnosis of Graves' disease followed American Thyroid Association guidelines. Patients were recruited from an endocrinology department in Xi'an, China. From each patient, approximately 9.9 milliliters of peripheral blood was collected into an EDTA anticoagulant tube. Ficoll Paque Plus density gradient separation was used to isolate PBMCs, and no further T cell sorting was done. An Agilent 2100 Bioanalyzer and agarose gel were used to check RNA quality, while a NanoDrop 2000 measured RNA concentration.

The rearrangement joined TRBV4-2 to TRBJ2-1; the D gene is perhaps TRBD2, from 6 matching bases. The receptor was derived from a female donor with Graves disease. The input for sequencing was peripheral blood mononuclear cells (PBMCs), taken when the disease was refractory, from a patient treated with antithyroid drugs. The CDR3 protein sequence reads: CASSQGPRERLFF. The DNA is as follows: TGTGCCAGCAGCCAAGGTCCGCGGGAACGGTTGTTCTTC.